Each of the 31 T cell receptor beta chains below was sequenced from the same sample in a study of cytotoxic CD8 clonotypes in ibrutinib-treated CLL. Some clones are missing from TCRdb's copy, which holds only in-frame ones; the method was immunoSEQ multiplex PCR. The sample contains 110,000 to 150,000 clones, approximately 80% of which appear only once. Specimen: PBMCs, collected after 24 months of ibrutinib treatment. These receptors were taken from a human donor with chronic lymphocytic leukemia.

The chain couples TRBV5-1 to TRBJ1-4; 7 nucleotides match TRBD1. Germline lookup yields CDR1 SGHRS and CDR2 YFSETQ. Trimming removed 6 bases from V and 0 bases from J; junction bases left unmatched: 2. CDR3 length equals 14 residues. In DNA, the CDR3 is TGCGCCAGCACCCAGGGGGCAACTAATGAAAAACTGTTTTTT. It is translated as CASTQGATNEKLFF. The whole variable domain, filled in from reference TRBV5-1 and TRBJ1-4, reads KAGVTQTPRYLIKTRGQQVTLSCSPISGHRSVSWYQQTPGQGLQFLFEYFSETQRNKGNFPGRFSGRQFSNSRSEMNVSTLELGDSALYLCASTQGATNEKLFFGSGTQLSVL.

J is TRBJ2-3 and V is TRBV4-1, with no clear D. Germline V gene lookup returns CDR1 MGHRA and CDR2 YSYEKL. Trimming shortened V by 0 bases and J by 4 bases, and 8 bases separated the two germline ends. CDR3 size: 14 residues. CDR3 in amino acids: CASSQDWVADTQYF. The CDR3 bases are TGCGCCAGCAGCCAAGATTGGGTCGCAGATACGCAGTATTTT.

The chain carries TRBV30 and TRBJ2-3; no firm D call. Trimming took 0 bases from V and 10 from J, leaving 11 bases between them. The CDR3 is 12 amino acids. CDR1 and CDR2 from the germline V gene are GTSNPN and SVGIG (reference sequence). The CDR3 sequence: CAWSVLDAAQYF. The CDR3, as DNA: TGTGCCTGGAGTGTACTGGACGCGGCGCAGTATTTT.

The chain links TRBV9 to TRBJ2-7; no clear D. The CDR3 is 15 residues long. The germline gives CDR1 SGDLS, CDR2 YYNGEE. V was cut by 0 bases and J by 0 bases, with 10 bases left in between. This chain's CDR3 is CASSVGSLPSYEQYF. CDR3 DNA: TGTGCCAGCAGCGTAGGTTCCCTCCCCTCCTACGAGCAGTACTTC.

The chain joins TRBV10-3 to TRBJ2-5; tentatively, D is TRBD2 (5 bases). The CDR3 spans 13 residues. Germline values: CDR1 ENHRY, CDR2 SYGVKD. V gave up 2 bases and J gave up 5 bases, with 9 bases separating them. CDR3 residues: CAISEDRGETQYF. The CDR3 coding sequence is TGTGCCATCAGTGAGGACCGAGGGGAGACCCAGTACTTC.

The chain couples TRBV6-6 to TRBJ2-5, with a weak D call TRBD2 (6 bases). This CDR3 spans 15 amino acids. Trimming left V 0 bases short and J 5 bases short, with 13 bases between. CDR1 and CDR2 (germline): MNHNY, SVGAGI (reference sequence). CDR3 coding DNA: TGTGCCAGCAGTTACTCGGGCAGGGCGGGGGAGACCCAGTACTTC. This sequence encodes CASSYSGRAGETQYF.

The sample holds one count of this clone. The V and J genes are TRBV6-5 and TRBJ2-7; either TRBD1 or TRBD2 may supply D (5 bases each). The CDR3 is 15 residues long. In germline, CDR1 is MNHEY, CDR2 SVGAGI. V was cut by 2 bases and J by 3 bases, with 14 bases left in between. The CDR3 DNA is TGTGCCAGCAGTTACGGGGCGGGCAACATCTACGAGCAGTACTTC. Its translation: CASSYGAGNIYEQYF.

The V and J genes are TRBV12-5 and TRBJ1-1, with a possible D match to TRBD1 (6 bases). CDR3 length: 15 residues. The V gene lost 7 bases and the J gene lost 4 bases, with 19 bases spanning the gap. Germline loops: CDR1 LGHNT, CDR2 FRNRAP. The CDR3 sequence is CASADGGRLGTEAFF. The CDR3, as DNA: TGTGCTAGTGCCGATGGGGGGCGGTTGGGCACTGAAGCTTTCTTT.

The chain uses TRBV27 and TRBJ1-5; tentative D call: TRBD1 (6 bases). Germline assignment: CDR1 MNHEY and CDR2 SMNVEV (reference sequence). Deletions cut 6 bases from V and 3 bases from J, with 15 bases between. There are 15 residues in the CDR3. CDR3 region: CASSSFGGHNQPQHF. DNA for the CDR3: TGTGCCAGCAGCTCCTTCGGGGGACACAATCAGCCCCAGCATTTT.

This clone was found a few times. CDR3 amino acids: CASSFPGANVLTF. The CDR3 DNA follows: TGTGCCAGCAGCTTCCCTGGGGCCAACGTCCTGACTTTC. The rearrangement uses TRBV7-3 and TRBJ2-6; D is unresolved. V lost 3 bases to trimming and J lost 2 bases, with 2 bases between them. From germline, CDR1 is SGHTA and CDR2 FQGTGA. The CDR3 has 13 amino acids.

The gene calls are TRBV5-1 and TRBJ2-1; 8 bases match TRBD2. The germline gives CDR1 SGHRS, CDR2 YFSETQ. The CDR3 loop spans 16 amino acids. Trimming removed 4 bases from V and 0 bases from J; junction bases left unmatched: 6. Here the CDR3 DNA reads TGCGCCAGCAGCCCAGCTAGCGGGCCCTCCTACAATGAGCAGTTCTTC. This gives the protein CASSPASGPSYNEQFF.

This clone was seen a handful of times. This rearrangement joins TRBV10-3 to TRBJ2-7; TRBD1 agrees at 7 bases. V trimming: 10 bases; J trimming: 0 bases; junction bases outside the gene matches: 9. CDR3 length: 14 amino acids. Looked up from germline, CDR1 is ENHRY and CDR2 is SYGVKD. This chain's CDR3 is CATEDGDSSYEQYF. In nucleotides, the CDR3 is TGTGCCACCGAAGACGGGGACAGCTCCTACGAGCAGTACTTC.

The chain joins TRBV18 to TRBJ2-7, with 7 positions matching TRBD1. V lost 2 bases, J lost 3 bases, and 4 bases stayed unmatched. The CDR3 consists of 14 residues. Germline V CDR1 and CDR2: KGHSH, LQKENI. The CDR3 DNA reads TGTGCCAGCTCACCAGGGACAGCCCTCTACGAGCAGTACTTC. Its translation: CASSPGTALYEQYF.

The chain links TRBV5-8 to TRBJ2-5, with TRBD1 matching over 9 bases. Germline CDR1 SGHTS, CDR2 YDEGEE. The CDR3 runs to 14 residues. The junction had 5 bases not matched to a gene; V was cut back by 4 bases and J by 4 bases. The CDR3 DNA sequence: TGTGCCAGCAGCAAGAACAGGGGGCGAGAGACCCAGTACTTC. Translating it yields CASSKNRGRETQYF. The full variable domain, in which reference TRBV5-8 and TRBJ2-5 provide the parts outside the CDR3, is EAGVTQSPTHLIKTRGQQATLRCSPISGHTSVYWYQQALGLGLQFLLWYDEGEERNRGNFPPRFSGRQFPNYSSELNVNALELEDSALYLCASSKNRGRETQYFGPGTRLLVL.

The J gene is TRBJ2-7, the V gene TRBV18; 7 positions agree with TRBD1. The CDR3 extends over 14 amino acids. CDR1 KGHSH and CDR2 LQKENI come from the germline V gene. V lost 3 bases and J lost 2; bases outside the gene matches: 4. The CDR3 nucleotides read TGTGCCAGCTCACCGGGACAGACCACCTACGAGCAGTACTTC. Translation: CASSPGQTTYEQYF.

The J gene is TRBJ2-7, the V gene TRBV6-5; the D gene is possibly TRBD1 (6 bases). CDR3 length: 14 residues. V lost 2 bases, J lost 7 bases, and 15 bases lay in between. Germline V lookup: CDR1 MNHEY, CDR2 SVGAGI. In nucleotides, the CDR3 is TGTGCCAGCAGTTACGGTCCCAGGGGTCGGGAGCAGTACTTC. As protein: CASSYGPRGREQYF.

A note on this clone: One end of the junction varies from germline; a read error may be responsible. V usage is TRBV27 and J usage is TRBJ2-7; 12 bases agree with TRBD1. Germline assignment: CDR1 MNHEY and CDR2 SMNVEV (reference sequence). The length of the CDR3 is 15 residues. The CDR3 here is CASSHRSLGQGAPHF. CDR3 in DNA: TGTGCCAGCAGTCACCGTTCATTGGGACAGGGGGCCCCACACTTC.

This chain links TRBV4-2 with TRBJ1-1; D is ambiguous. The CDR3 length is 14 residues. The germline V gene encodes CDR1 LGHNA and CDR2 YNFKEQ. V was pared by 1 base and J by 5 bases, with 11 bases between. As DNA, the CDR3 is TGTGCCAGCAGCCAAGTTTCTGGGTTAACTGAAGCTTTCTTT. Amino acid sequence: CASSQVSGLTEAFF.

The chain joins TRBV4-1 to TRBJ1-6, with 7 nucleotides matching TRBD1. V was clipped by 0 bases and J by 6 bases; unmatched bases: 8. Germline lookup yields CDR1 MGHRA and CDR2 YSYEKL. The CDR3 is made up of 17 amino acids. DNA for the CDR3: TGCGCCAGCAGCCAAGATCTAACAGGGGCCTTTAATTCACCCCTCCACTTT. This codes for CASSQDLTGAFNSPLHF.

This chain connects TRBV10-2 to TRBJ2-1, with D possibly TRBD2 on 6 matching bases. Trimming pared 7 bases from V and 6 bases from J, leaving 13 bases between. The CDR3 totals 13 residues. The germline V gene has CDR1 WSHSY and CDR2 SAAADI. Written as DNA, the CDR3 is TGCGCCAGCACCCTCCGGGAGTTCAATGAGCAGTTCTTC. Its protein product is CASTLREFNEQFF.

V gene TRBV28 combines with J gene TRBJ2-4; a possible D gene is TRBD2 (6 bases). The ends were cut back, 7 bases at V and 3 bases at J, with 16 bases in the middle. The length of the CDR3 is 15 residues. CDR1 and CDR2 (germline): MDHEN, SYDVKM. DNA for the CDR3: TGTGCCAGCACCCCGAATTTGGGGGGCAAAAACATTCAGTACTTC. It encodes CASTPNLGGKNIQYF.

With respect to this clone: Compared with germline, one end of the junction differs, possibly owing to a read error. This chain joins TRBV7-7 and TRBJ1-5; 7 bases align to TRBD1. Germline V CDR1 and CDR2: SSHAT, FNYEAQ (reference sequence). The CDR3 is 13 residues long. The CDR3 bases are TGTGCTAGCAGCTCCGACAGGGATCAGCCCCAGCATTTT. It codes for CASSSDRDQPQHF.

Points on this clone: Different DNA sequences within this sample yield the same CDR3. The chain couples TRBV7-2 to TRBJ2-7, with D hard to call. This CDR3 is built from 14 residues. V lost 0 bases and J lost 2, with 8 bases in between. Germline lookup yields CDR1 SGHTA and CDR2 FQGNSA. The CDR3 DNA sequence: TGTGCCAGCAGCTTAGCGGGCGGACCCTACGAGCAGTACTTC. Encoded protein: CASSLAGGPYEQYF.

As regards this clone: A read error is possible here, since a much larger clone lies one base away. V gene TRBV7-6 combines with J gene TRBJ2-3; no clear D gene. V was cut by 1 base and J by 3 bases, with 5 bases left in between. The germline CDR1 and CDR2 sequences are SGHVS and FNYEAQ. The CDR3 has 13 residues. CDR3 residues: CASSLGATDTQYF. The DNA of the CDR3 is TGTGCCAGCAGCTTAGGGGCTACAGATACGCAGTATTTT.

This clone showed up many times. The sample holds other DNA sequences that translate to the same CDR3. The genes are TRBV7-3 and TRBJ2-1, with D perhaps assigned TRBD1 or TRBD2 (5 bases each). The germline gives CDR1 SGHTA, CDR2 FQGTGA. Trimming removed 2 bases from V and 1 base from J, with 6 bases in between. CDR3 length: 14 residues. DNA for the CDR3: TGTGCCAGCAGCTTAGGGGGTTCCTACAATGAGCAGTTCTTC. Translated: CASSLGGSYNEQFF.

V and J are TRBV28 and TRBJ2-7, with 7 bases lining up with TRBD1. Trimming at V came to 7 bases and at J to 2 bases, leaving 2 bases not matched to a gene. CDR3 length equals 12 residues. The germline V gene has CDR1 MDHEN and CDR2 SYDVKM. CDR3 protein: CASTGQAYEQYF. CDR3 coding DNA: TGTGCCAGCACCGGACAGGCCTACGAGCAGTACTTC. The full variable domain, its missing parts supplied by reference TRBV28 and TRBJ2-7, is DVKVTQSSRYLVKRTGEKVFLECVQDMDHENMFWYRQDPGLGLRLIYFSYDVKMKEKGDIPEGYSVSREKKERFSLILESASTNQTSMYLCASTGQAYEQYFGPGTRLTVT.

The genes are TRBV30 and TRBJ2-3; tentatively, D is TRBD1 (5 bases). The CDR3 length is 14 residues. The V gene lost 3 bases and the J gene lost 6 bases, with 16 bases spanning the gap. Germline V gene data show CDR1 as GTSNPN and CDR2 as SVGIG (reference sequence). This chain's CDR3 is CAWRWWGGSDTQYF. CDR3 DNA sequence: TGTGCCTGGAGGTGGTGGGGCGGCAGCGATACGCAGTATTTT.

The rearrangement links TRBV7-3 to TRBJ2-5; 7 bases line up with TRBD1. V gave up 8 bases and J gave up 1 base; unmatched junction bases: 4. Germline CDR1 reads SGHTA; CDR2 reads FQGTGA. CDR3 length: 13 residues. The CDR3 protein is CASGAGGQETQYF. CDR3 in DNA: TGTGCCAGCGGGGCAGGGGGCCAAGAGACCCAGTACTTC.

The genes are TRBV4-3 and TRBJ2-7, with no clear D. Deletions cut 0 bases from V and 1 base from J, with 10 bases between. This CDR3 is 15 amino acids long. CDR1 is LGHNA, CDR2 YSLEER, per germline. The CDR3 loop is CASSQELVDSYEQYF. The CDR3 DNA is TGCGCCAGCAGCCAAGAATTGGTAGATTCCTACGAGCAGTACTTC.

The V call is TRBV6-1, the J call TRBJ1-5; no clear D gene. The CDR3 has 15 amino acids. V gave up 5 bases and J gave up 4 bases, with 15 bases separating them. CDR1 MNHNS and CDR2 SASEGT come from the germline V gene. The CDR3 protein is CASSRMVEGNQPQHF. As DNA, the CDR3 is TGTGCCAGCAGTAGGATGGTGGAGGGAAATCAGCCCCAGCATTTT.

The J gene is TRBJ2-5, the V gene TRBV25-1; weak D call: TRBD2 (7 bases). CDR1 is MGHDK, CDR2 SYGVNS, per germline. Between the trimmed V and J ends, which lost 1 base and 2 bases, there was a span of 11 bases. The CDR3 covers 15 residues. This CDR3 reads CASSEWGRGQETQYF. The CDR3 bases are TGTGCCAGCAGTGAATGGGGGCGGGGGCAAGAGACCCAGTACTTC.